The 28 T cell receptor beta chains reported below all come from one sample, sequenced in a study of OX40 agonist ivuxolimab in advanced cancers. TCRdb keeps only in-frame clones here, not all; method: immunoSEQ multiplex PCR. The sample carries roughly 64,000 clones, roughly 80% recorded once. The sample was CD4+ or CD8+ T cells sorted from blood, taken in a trial of the OX40 agonist ivuxolimab. The source of these receptors is an adult with an advanced solid tumor such as melanoma, head and neck, liver or kidney cancer.

The sample holds a few counts of this clone. The chain couples TRBV4-3 to TRBJ2-2; 8 nucleotides match TRBD1. V was pared by 0 bases and J by 4 bases, with 7 bases of the junction left unmatched. The CDR3 covers 17 residues. Germline V gene sequence: CDR1 LGHNA, CDR2 YSLEER. This CDR3 is CASSQDQGATGTGELFF. As DNA, the CDR3 is TGCGCCAGCAGCCAAGATCAGGGGGCCACGGGCACCGGGGAGCTGTTTTTT.

This clone turned up a few times. The rearrangement links TRBV19 to TRBJ2-1, with D possibly matching TRBD1 (8 bases). This CDR3 region has 15 residues. Germline V CDR1 and CDR2: LNHDA, SQIVND (reference sequence). Trimming left V 7 bases short and J 4 bases short, with 17 bases between. CDR3 DNA sequence: TGTGCCAGTAAAACAACAGGGGGGGGTTACAATGAGCAGTTCTTC. Translating it yields CASKTTGGGYNEQFF.

The chain recombines TRBV19 with TRBJ1-5, with 11 bases lining up with TRBD1. CDR1 and CDR2 (germline): LNHDA, SQIVND (reference sequence). Trimming removed 8 bases from V and 6 bases from J; junction bases left unmatched: 15. The CDR3 runs to 17 residues. The CDR3 bases are TGTGCCAGTCGAAGCAGGACAGGGGGCAATATGGGTCAGCCCCAGCATTTT. It yields the protein CASRSRTGGNMGQPQHF.

V gene TRBV5-8 combines with J gene TRBJ1-5; D is unclear. Trimming removed 4 bases from V and 1 base from J, with 9 bases in between. The V gene's germline CDR1 is SGHTS and CDR2 YDEGEE. The length of the CDR3 is 14 residues. The CDR3 coding sequence is TGTGCCAGCAGCCCGATGGGGAGCAATCAGCCCCAGCATTTT. This gives the protein CASSPMGSNQPQHF. Complete variable domain (other parts from reference TRBV5-8 and TRBJ1-5): EAGVTQSPTHLIKTRGQQATLRCSPISGHTSVYWYQQALGLGLQFLLWYDEGEERNRGNFPPRFSGRQFPNYSSELNVNALELEDSALYLCASSPMGSNQPQHFGDGTRLSIL.

This chain connects TRBV4-2 to TRBJ2-2; no clear D. V was pared by 1 base and J by 0 bases, with 15 bases between. The germline V gene has CDR1 LGHNA and CDR2 YNFKEQ. The CDR3 length is 18 residues. Here the CDR3 reads CASSQVLPGPTNTGELFF. DNA of the CDR3: TGTGCCAGCAGCCAAGTACTCCCCGGGCCTACGAACACCGGGGAGCTGTTTTTT.

The chain links TRBV1 to TRBJ2-5. TRBV1 is flagged as a pseudogene. CDR3 length: 15 residues. CDR3 sequence (DNA): TGCACCAGCAGCCAAGAAGGGGGGAACCAAGAGACCCAGTACTTC. Protein product: CTSSQEGGNQETQYF.

This chain links TRBV5-5 with TRBJ2-5; D gene uncertain. V was trimmed by 2 bases and J by 1 base, leaving 12 bases between them. CDR1 and CDR2 from the germline V gene are SGHKS and YYEKEE (reference sequence). The CDR3 sequence is 15 residues long. CDR3: CASSFQSGGQETQYF. DNA for the CDR3: TGTGCCAGCAGCTTTCAGTCCGGCGGCCAAGAGACCCAGTACTTC.

The V and J genes are TRBV6-1 and TRBJ1-5; 7 bases agree with TRBD1. The junction had 7 bases not matched to a gene; V was cut back by 2 bases and J by 3 bases. The CDR3 length is 16 residues. CDR1 is MNHNS and CDR2 is SASEGT in the germline V gene. The CDR3 sequence: CASSERGDRLNQPQHF. CDR3 DNA sequence: TGTGCCAGCAGTGAAAGAGGGGACAGACTCAATCAGCCCCAGCATTTT.

The genes are TRBV10-3 and TRBJ2-1, with D perhaps TRBD2 (5 bases). Germline CDR1 and CDR2: ENHRY and SYGVKD. V lost 7 bases and J lost 8, with 12 bases in between. This CDR3 comprises 12 residues. The CDR3 sequence is CAINSNGDEQFF. CDR3 bases: TGTGCCATCAATAGTAACGGGGATGAGCAGTTCTTC.

This CDR3 is CASSLESSNQPQHF. For the CDR3, the DNA is TGTGCCAGCAGCTTAGAATCTAGCAATCAGCCCCAGCATTTT. The rearrangement links TRBV7-9 to TRBJ1-5; no definite D call. The germline CDR1 and CDR2 sequences are SEHNR and FQNEAQ (reference sequence). The V and J ends lost 1 base and 0 bases respectively, with 4 bases between them. The CDR3 spans 14 residues.

The J gene is TRBJ2-7, the V gene TRBV19, with D uncertain. CDR3 length: 14 amino acids. Trimming stripped 3 bases from V and 0 bases from J, with 9 bases between. Germline CDR1 and CDR2: LNHDA and SQIVND (reference sequence). The CDR3 DNA follows: TGTGCCAGTAGTATGGCCGGGCGCTCCTACGAGCAGTACTTC. As protein: CASSMAGRSYEQYF.

This chain connects TRBV7-3 to TRBJ1-1, with 12 bases that match TRBD1. Germline values: CDR1 SGHTA, CDR2 FQGTGA. Losses at the gene ends were 4 bases for V and 11 bases for J; bases not matched to a gene: 8. The CDR3 covers 14 residues. The CDR3, as DNA: TGTGCCAGCAGCTCCGGGACAGGGGGCGCGGGGGCTTTCTTT. It codes for CASSSGTGGAGAFF.

The rearrangement joins TRBV10-3 to TRBJ2-7, with a possible D match to TRBD2 (6 bases). Germline CDR1 ENHRY, CDR2 SYGVKD. This CDR3 spans 14 amino acids. V gave up 10 bases and J gave up 6 bases, with 22 bases separating them. This chain's CDR3 is CASSLLGVGGEQYF. The CDR3 region has the DNA TGTGCCAGCAGCCTTCTAGGCGTGGGGGGCGAGCAGTACTTC.

The chain joins TRBV7-9 to TRBJ2-7, with TRBD1 matching over 9 bases. CDR3 size: 13 residues. CDR1 is SEHNR and CDR2 is FQNEAQ in the germline V gene (reference sequence). V lost 3 bases and J lost 5; bases outside the gene matches: 2. The chain's CDR3 is CASSLTGGDEQYF. DNA of the CDR3: TGTGCCAGCAGCTTGACAGGGGGGGACGAGCAGTACTTC.

The rearrangement joins TRBV7-3 to TRBJ1-5; D gene uncertain. The CDR3 runs 13 residues. Trimming took off 5 bases at V and 5 bases at J, with 10 bases between the two ends. Germline assignment: CDR1 SGHTA and CDR2 FQGTGA. CDR3 bases: TGTGCCAGCAGCCTGGACGGATATCAGCCCCAGCATTTT. Amino acid sequence: CASSLDGYQPQHF.

The CDR3 nucleotides read TGTGCCAGCTCACCACCGTTTAATGAGCAGTTCTTC. This translates into CASSPPFNEQFF. The chain links TRBV18 to TRBJ2-1, with D unclear. Germline V gives CDR1 KGHSH, CDR2 LQKENI. The V gene lost 0 bases and the J gene lost 7 bases, with 4 bases spanning the gap. The CDR3 has 12 amino acids.

For the CDR3, the DNA is TGTGCCAGCAGCGCCCAGACGCCGGCGAACACCGGGGAGCTGTTTTTT. It is translated as CASSAQTPANTGELFF. The chain joins TRBV7-3 to TRBJ2-2; D gene ambiguous. The CDR3 loop spans 16 amino acids. Germline V CDR1 and CDR2: SGHTA, FQGTGA. With 5 bases removed from V and 0 bases from J, the gap between germline ends came to 13 bases. Supplemented by reference TRBV7-3 and TRBJ2-2, the full variable domain reads GAGVSQTPSNKVTEKGKYVELRCDPISGHTALYWYRQSLGQGPEFLIYFQGTGAADDSGLPNDRFFAVRPEGSVSTLKIQRTERGDSAVYLCASSAQTPANTGELFFGEGSRLTVL.

The chain carries TRBV7-9 and TRBJ1-2; D is possibly TRBD1 (6 bases). The germline V and J ends were trimmed by 5 bases and 10 bases, with 23 bases remaining between them. The CDR3 is 15 amino acids. Germline loops: CDR1 SEHNR, CDR2 FQNEAQ (reference sequence). CDR3: CASSPVFPGVSDYTF. CDR3 coding DNA: TGTGCCAGCAGCCCCGTATTCCCAGGGGTTAGCGACTACACCTTC.

The chain couples TRBV5-5 to TRBJ1-3, with D uncertain. CDR3 size: 14 residues. V lost 7 bases, J lost 0 bases, and 11 bases lay in between. CDR1 is SGHKS, CDR2 YYEKEE, per germline (reference sequence). The CDR3 DNA is TGTGCCAGCGGGAGGAGTAACTCTGGAAACACCATATATTTT. It codes for CASGRSNSGNTIYF.

The table lists this clone with a count of one. The chain combines TRBV7-2 with TRBJ1-2, with 7 bases that match TRBD1. The CDR3 contains 15 residues. V was pared by 1 base and J by 4 bases, with 6 bases of the junction left unmatched. The V gene's germline CDR1 is SGHTA and CDR2 FQGNSA. Here the CDR3 DNA reads TGTGCCAGCAGCTTAGTTTTAAGGGGGCCCTATGGCTACACCTTC. Translation: CASSLVLRGPYGYTF.

This chain joins TRBV2 and TRBJ1-2; 8 bases map to TRBD1. This CDR3 region has 15 residues. The V and J ends lost 5 bases and 5 bases, in that order; junction bases with no gene match: 10. The germline gives CDR1 SNHLY, CDR2 FYNNEI. The CDR3: CASSYISGTGYGYTF. The CDR3, as DNA: TGTGCCAGCAGTTACATATCCGGGACAGGATATGGCTACACCTTC.

This clone was seen at least ten times. V gene TRBV9 combines with J gene TRBJ1-2; 10 nucleotides line up with TRBD1. CDR1 is SGDLS, CDR2 YYNGEE, per germline. Trimming at V came to 2 bases and at J to 10 bases, leaving 2 bases not matched to a gene. This CDR3 comprises 12 residues. CDR3 sequence: CASSVDRGYYTF. The CDR3 nucleotides read TGTGCCAGCAGCGTGGACAGGGGGTACTACACCTTC. Looking up the rest from reference TRBV9 and TRBJ1-2 gives the full variable domain: DSGVTQTPKHLITATGQRVTLRCSPRSGDLSVYWYQQSLDQGLQFLIQYYNGEERAKGNILERFSAQQFPDLHSELNLSSLELGDSALYFCASSVDRGYYTFGSGTRLTVV.

The chain joins TRBV5-6 to TRBJ1-1; TRBD1 matches 7 bases. V shed 3 bases and J 11 bases; nucleotides not matched to a gene: 10. The CDR3 sequence is 13 residues long. Germline V gene lookup returns CDR1 SGHDT and CDR2 YYEEEE. The chain's CDR3 is CASSWTPQGDAFF. CDR3 DNA sequence: TGTGCCAGCAGCTGGACCCCCCAGGGGGATGCTTTCTTT.

Regarding this clone: A read error may account for a junction end that differs from germline. The rearrangement joins TRBV7-8 to TRBJ2-3; 7 nucleotides line up with TRBD1. Germline V gives CDR1 SGHVS, CDR2 FQNEAQ. This CDR3 is 15 amino acids long. The CDR3 region has the DNA TGCGCCAGCAGCCCTGAGGGACAGCCTAGGGATACGCAGTATTTT. This codes for CASSPEGQPRDTQYF.

This clone was observed once. This chain connects TRBV23-1 to TRBJ1-1; D is ambiguous. Being an ORF, TRBV23-1 has a function that is uncertain. The CDR3 is made up of 10 amino acids. Trimming shortened V by 10 bases and J by 5 bases, and 8 bases separated the two germline ends. The CDR3 here is CATMRTEAFF. CDR3 nucleotides: TGCGCCACCATGAGGACTGAAGCTTTCTTT.

This clone was detected a few times. The J gene is TRBJ1-6, the V gene TRBV7-9; TRBD1 matches 9 bases. After removal of 5 bases from V and 7 bases from J, the junction contained 6 bases not matched to a gene. Germline V lookup: CDR1 SEHNR, CDR2 FQNEAQ (reference sequence). CDR3 length equals 15 residues. CDR3 protein: CASSPRTGENSPLHF. CDR3 nucleotides: TGTGCCAGCAGCCCTCGGACAGGGGAAAATTCACCCCTCCACTTT.

This clone has only a few counts. This chain uses TRBV4-1 with TRBJ2-1; 11 positions match TRBD2. This CDR3 region has 17 residues. Germline CDR1 MGHRA, CDR2 YSYEKL. Germline trimming cut 0 bases from V and 2 bases from J; bases unmatched to any gene: 3. CDR3 in amino acids: CASSQDPSGGPYNEQFF. The CDR3, as DNA: TGCGCCAGCAGCCAAGACCCTAGCGGGGGGCCCTACAATGAGCAGTTCTTC.

J is TRBJ2-5 and V is TRBV6-5; 9 nucleotides match TRBD1. This CDR3 is 16 amino acids long. Germline V CDR1 and CDR2: MNHEY, SVGAGI. J lost 0 bases, V lost 3 bases, and 5 bases had no gene match. The CDR3 spells CASSYEDRGYQETQYF. Here the CDR3 DNA reads TGTGCCAGCAGTTATGAGGACAGGGGTTACCAAGAGACCCAGTACTTC.